One and the same sample provided the 13 T cell receptor beta chains below, sequenced in a study of T cell repertoires in cytomegalovirus infection. TCRdb used MiXCR to reprocess the reads, holding one entry per CDR3 protein. Here the sample spans 370,000 or so distinct CDR3 sequences, around a third being singletons. The antigens of these receptors remain unknown. This specimen was cultured PBMCs, taken from culture after CMV antigen stimulation. These receptors were taken from a human donor in good health (CMV status not recorded). Some clones in this sample may be carry-over from other donors' samples.

This clonotype was seen once. The chain employs TRBV3-1 and TRBJ1-6, with D possibly TRBD1 on 5 matching bases. The CDR3 is 15 residues long. CDR1 LGHDT and CDR2 YNNKEL come from the germline V gene (reference sequence). V gave up 1 base and J gave up 5 bases, with 9 bases separating them. CDR3 amino acids: CASSQGPQDNSPLHF. Here the CDR3 DNA reads TGTGCCAGCAGCCAAGGTCCACAGGATAATTCACCCCTCCACTTT. The complete variable domain, with remaining parts taken from reference TRBV3-1 and TRBJ1-6, reads DTAVSQTPKYLVTQMGNDKSIKCEQNLGHDTMYWYKQDSKKFLKIMFSYNNKELIINETVPNRFSPKSPDKAHLNLHINSLELGDSAVYFCASSQGPQDNSPLHFGNGTRLTVT.

The sample holds a few counts of this clonotype. The chain joins TRBV7-2 to TRBJ1-5; no definite D call. Germline lookup yields CDR1 SGHTA and CDR2 FQGNSA. The CDR3 is 15 residues long. V was cut by 1 base and J by 0 bases, with 7 bases left in between. In DNA form, the CDR3 reads TGTGCCAGCAGCTTAGTTCAGAATAGCAATCAGCCCCAGCATTTT. Translated, it gives CASSLVQNSNQPQHF.

The chain uses TRBV4-1 and TRBJ1-3, with a weak D call TRBD1 (5 bases). There are 18 residues in the CDR3. CDR1 MGHRA and CDR2 YSYEKL come from the germline V gene. Trimming removed 1 base from V and 0 bases from J, with 16 bases in between. CDR3 sequence (DNA): TGCGCCAGCAGCCAAGGTCGCTTAGGGGCAGCCTCTGGAAACACCATATATTTT. It yields the protein CASSQGRLGAASGNTIYF.

The chain is built from TRBV9 and TRBJ2-5; D not resolved. The CDR3 has 13 amino acids. Looked up from germline, CDR1 is SGDLS and CDR2 is YYNGEE. V was shortened by 6 bases and J by 9 bases, with 18 bases between the two germline ends. The CDR3 loop is CASTWGTCRAQYF. Here the CDR3 DNA reads TGTGCCAGCACCTGGGGAACATGTAGGGCCCAGTACTTC.

The gene calls are TRBV6-4 and TRBJ2-2; possibly TRBD1 for D (6 bases). Germline V gene data show CDR1 as MRHNA and CDR2 as SNTAGT. This CDR3 is built from 13 residues. Trimming pared 4 bases from V and 4 bases from J, leaving 7 bases between. CDR3 in amino acids: CASSGTVTGELFF. The DNA of the CDR3 is TGTGCCAGCAGTGGGACAGTCACCGGGGAGCTGTTTTTT.

This clonotype occurred a few times. The J gene is TRBJ1-1, the V gene TRBV6-6, with D perhaps matching TRBD1 (5 bases). The CDR3 sequence is 15 residues long. V lost 10 bases and J 5 bases, leaving 23 bases between the germline ends. Germline-derived CDR1 and CDR2 are MNHNY and SVGAGI (reference sequence). The CDR3, as DNA: TGTGCCACCAACAGGTTGGCAAGCGGGTTAACTGAAGCTTTCTTT. Amino acids: CATNRLASGLTEAFF.

The rearrangement links TRBV18 to TRBJ2-3; maybe TRBD1 (5 bases). CDR1 is KGHSH and CDR2 is LQKENI in the germline V gene. Trimming removed 0 bases at V and 5 bases at J, with 9 bases between. This CDR3 is 14 amino acids long. CDR3 DNA: TGTGCCAGCTCACCACCGGGGCTACTAGATACGCAGTATTTT. It encodes CASSPPGLLDTQYF.

The chain carries TRBV20-1 and TRBJ1-6; D is uncertain. Trimming stripped 0 bases from V and 10 bases from J, with 16 bases between. Germline V CDR1 and CDR2: DFQATT, SNEGSKA (reference sequence). This CDR3 is built from 15 residues. CDR3 sequence (DNA): TGCAGTGCTAGAGATCGTAGACGGACTCCATCACCCCTCCACTTT. Protein: CSARDRRRTPSPLHF.

This clonotype was observed a few times. The chain joins TRBV7-2 to TRBJ2-3; D gene unclear. V lost 8 bases to trimming and J lost 2 bases, with 5 bases between them. CDR1 and CDR2 (germline): SGHTA, FQGNSA. The CDR3 spans 11 residues. DNA for the CDR3: TGTGCCAGCCATTACACAGATACGCAGTATTTT. This codes for CASHYTDTQYF.

Only a few counts were recorded for this clonotype. The rearrangement links TRBV27 to TRBJ1-1; 10 nucleotides line up with TRBD1. This CDR3 region has 12 residues. V shed 8 bases and J 7 bases; nucleotides not matched to a gene: 4. CDR1 MNHEY and CDR2 SMNVEV come from the germline V gene (reference sequence). Here the CDR3 DNA reads TGTGCCAGCGGTTGGACAGGGGGTGAAGCTTTCTTT. Protein sequence: CASGWTGGEAFF.

The J gene is TRBJ1-4, the V gene TRBV24-1, with D possibly being TRBD1 (6 bases). There are 13 residues in the CDR3. Germline CDR1 KGHDR, CDR2 SFDVKD. V was cut by 6 bases and J by 10 bases, with 14 bases left in between. CDR3 sequence reads: CATSKSRGGKLFF. The CDR3 coding sequence is TGTGCCACCAGTAAATCCAGGGGAGGAAAACTGTTTTTT.

This clonotype was seen ten or more times. The J gene is TRBJ1-6, the V gene TRBV11-3; unclear D gene. V was cut by 0 bases and J by 0 bases, with 12 bases left in between. In germline, CDR1 is SGHNT, CDR2 YENEEA. The CDR3 is 18 residues long. The CDR3 nucleotides read TGTGCCAGCAGCTTAGATCAATCGGGGTCCTCCTATAATTCACCCCTCCACTTT. This encodes CASSLDQSGSSYNSPLHF.

The chain recombines TRBV7-6 with TRBJ2-7; either TRBD1 or TRBD2 may fit D (5 bases each). V was shortened by 3 bases and J by 0 bases, with 12 bases between the two germline ends. Germline CDR1 and CDR2: SGHVS and FNYEAQ. The length of the CDR3 is 15 residues. The CDR3 sequence: CASSLGRMSSYEQYF. The CDR3 coding sequence is TGTGCCAGCAGCTTGGGACGTATGAGCTCCTACGAGCAGTACTTC.